This TCR beta chain originates from a study of T cell repertoires in cytomegalovirus infection. MiXCR, run by TCRdb on the reads, gives a single entry per CDR3 protein. The profile shows approximately 1,000,000 distinct CDR3 sequences, around 32% of them singletons. Turning to this clonotype: Its cognate antigen is unknown.

This TCR was recovered from a human donor in good health (CMV status not recorded). Some clones in this sample may be carry-over from other donors' samples. The input for sequencing was cultured CD8+ T cells from PBMCs, taken from culture after CMV antigen stimulation.

CDR3 amino acids: CASSAPDREEIYGYTF. The CDR3 DNA reads TGTGCCAGCAGCGCTCCCGACAGGGAGGAGATCTATGGCTACACCTTC. The rearrangement links TRBV7-9 to TRBJ1-2, with TRBD1 matching over 7 bases. Losses at the gene ends were 5 bases for V and 4 bases for J; bases not matched to a gene: 13. CDR1 is SEHNR, CDR2 FQNEAQ, per germline (reference sequence). The CDR3 contains 16 residues.